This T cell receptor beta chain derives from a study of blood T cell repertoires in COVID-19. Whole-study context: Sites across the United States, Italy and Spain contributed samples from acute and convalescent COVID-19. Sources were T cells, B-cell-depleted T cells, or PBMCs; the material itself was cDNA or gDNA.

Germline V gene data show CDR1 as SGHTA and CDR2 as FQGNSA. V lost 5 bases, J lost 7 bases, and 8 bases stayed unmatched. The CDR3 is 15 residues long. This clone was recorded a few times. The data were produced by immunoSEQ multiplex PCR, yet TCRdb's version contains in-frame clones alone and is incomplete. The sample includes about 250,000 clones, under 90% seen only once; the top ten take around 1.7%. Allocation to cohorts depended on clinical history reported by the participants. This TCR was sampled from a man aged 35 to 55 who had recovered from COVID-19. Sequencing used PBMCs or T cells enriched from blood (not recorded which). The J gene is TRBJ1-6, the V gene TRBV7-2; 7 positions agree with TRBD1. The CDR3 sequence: CASSLPTGRNSPLHF. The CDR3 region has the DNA TGTGCCAGCAGCCTCCCGACAGGGAGGAATTCACCCCTCCACTTT. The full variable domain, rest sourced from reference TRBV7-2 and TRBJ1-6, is GAGVSQSPSNKVTEKGKDVELRCDPISGHTALYWYRQSLGQGLEFLIYFQGNSAPDKSGLPSDRFSAERTGGSVSTLTIQRTQQEDSAVYLCASSLPTGRNSPLHFGNGTRLTVT.